This TCR beta chain appears in the sequencing data of a study of blood T cell repertoires in COVID-19. In the study overall: Samples of COVID-19 (acute and convalescent) were obtained from the United States, Italy and Spain. PBMCs, B-cell-depleted T cells, or T cells provided the cDNA or gDNA that made up the material.

Authors' processing steps: The authors estimated nucleated cell counts from reference gene primer amplification. Repertoires were generated with immunoSEQ multiplex PCR, while TCRdb's copy carries only in-frame clones and drops some. The V and J calls and clone size come from that table; D and trimming were worked out from the DNA. The table has some 150,000 clones, 80% to 90% seen once. The CDR3 is made up of 9 amino acids. Trimming took 11 bases from V and 5 from J, leaving 6 bases between them. CDR1 SGHVS and CDR2 FNYEAQ come from the germline V gene. Sequencing input: peripheral blood. The chain uses TRBV7-6 and TRBJ2-5; D ambiguous. The TCR was taken from a woman between 35 and 50 years old with acute or convalescent COVID-19. CDR3 sequence reads: CASEETQYF. CDR3 sequence (DNA): TGTGCCTCGGAGGAGACCCAGTACTTC.